This T cell receptor beta chain stems from a study of blood T cell repertoires in COVID-19. Study summary: Italy, Spain and the United States were the sources of the convalescent and acute COVID-19 samples. Sample material is recorded as cDNA or gDNA derived from T cells, B-cell-depleted T cells, or PBMCs.

Authors' methods: Estimated nucleated cell counts came from reference gene primer amplification. Repertoires were generated with immunoSEQ multiplex PCR, while TCRdb's copy carries only in-frame clones and drops some. V, J and clone size are taken as reported in that table, and D and trimming were inferred from the DNA itself. The top ten hold around 7% of the sample, which has over 300,000 clones, nearly 90% seen once. Germline V CDR1 and CDR2: LGHNA, YSLEER. The CDR3 runs 16 residues. Unmatched junction bases numbered 4, after V lost 0 bases and J lost 6 bases. This TCR was sampled from a young man with active or convalescent COVID-19. V gene TRBV4-3 combines with J gene TRBJ2-3; 12 bases line up with TRBD1. The sequencing sample was made of peripheral blood. CDR3 in amino acids: CASSQDGTGGLDTQYF. The CDR3 DNA reads as TGCGCCAGCAGCCAAGACGGGACAGGGGGCCTCGATACGCAGTATTTT.